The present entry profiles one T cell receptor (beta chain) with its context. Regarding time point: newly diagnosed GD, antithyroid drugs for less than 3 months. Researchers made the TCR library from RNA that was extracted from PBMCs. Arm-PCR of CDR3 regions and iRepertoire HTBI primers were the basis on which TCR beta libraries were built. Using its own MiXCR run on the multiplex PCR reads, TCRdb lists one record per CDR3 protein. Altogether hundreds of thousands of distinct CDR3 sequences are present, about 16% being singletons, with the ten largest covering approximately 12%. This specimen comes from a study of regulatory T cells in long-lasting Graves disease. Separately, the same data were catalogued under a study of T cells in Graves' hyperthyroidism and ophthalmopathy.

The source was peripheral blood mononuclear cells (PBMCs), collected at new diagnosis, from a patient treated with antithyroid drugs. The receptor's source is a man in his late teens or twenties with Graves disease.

CDR3 coding DNA: TGTGCCAGCAGCCCCTCCCGAGAGGGGGACCATGAGCAGTTCTTC. Its protein product is CASSPSREGDHEQFF. The chain recombines TRBV14 with TRBJ2-1, with D maybe TRBD1 (6 bases). Germline assignment: CDR1 SGHDN and CDR2 FVKESK. V was pared by 4 bases and J by 8 bases, with 18 bases between. The CDR3 has 15 amino acids.